Detailed here is one T cell receptor beta chain. These data belong to a study of technical replicates of blood from several donors. Assay used: immunoSEQ multiplex PCR; TCRdb lists only in-frame clones, some missing. This sample has under 95,000 clones, with 95% to 98% found just once. V shed 5 bases, J shed 0 bases, and the junction held 5 bases outside the gene matches. Germline CDR1 and CDR2: SGHAT and FQNNGV. This CDR3 is built from 17 residues. Input material: T cells isolated from PBMCs. V is TRBV11-2 and J is TRBJ1-4; 11 nucleotides align to TRBD1. The receptor comes from a human donor in good health. The CDR3 DNA reads as TGTGCCAGCAGCGGGCGGACAGGGGGCACAACTAATGAAAAACTGTTTTTT. This encodes CASSGRTGGTTNEKLFF.